The sequence of this T cell receptor beta chain was determined in a study of OX40 agonist ivuxolimab in advanced cancers. Study background: A mean age of around 66 years, range roughly 20 to 85, was recorded, and approximately 80% were male.

TCRdb's copy holds only in-frame clones and misses some; the assay was immunoSEQ multiplex PCR. The sample has tens of thousands of clones, roughly 92% seen once. Trimming took off 4 bases at V and 2 bases at J, with 16 bases between the two ends. CDR3 length: 15 residues. In germline, CDR1 is GTSNPN, CDR2 SVGIG (reference sequence). V gene TRBV30 combines with J gene TRBJ2-3; perhaps TRBD2 as D (6 bases). The clonotype originates from an adult with an advanced solid tumor such as melanoma, head and neck, liver or kidney cancer. The sample in question was CD4+ or CD8+ T cells sorted from blood, obtained in a trial of the OX40 agonist ivuxolimab. The CDR3 nucleotides are TGTGCCTGGACCCAACGGACGGGACTCACAGATACGCAGTATTTT. Translation gives CAWTQRTGLTDTQYF.